The T cell receptor (beta chain) under discussion was sequenced for a study of shared clonotypes between healthy human individuals. This table comes from immunoSEQ multiplex PCR, and its TCRdb copy is limited to in-frame clones, with some not included. The sample carries under 1,100,000 clones, more than 75% recorded once. In its sample, this clone was seen once. This specimen includes other DNA sequences encoding the same CDR3. Into CD45RA+ naive and CD45RA-negative memory subsets, the CD4+ cells were split. The CDR3 totals 12 residues. The V gene lost 1 base and the J gene lost 5 bases, with 5 bases spanning the gap. Germline-derived CDR1 and CDR2 are SEHNR and FQNEAQ (reference sequence).

The rearrangement joins TRBV7-9 to TRBJ2-5; no clear D. The sequenced material came from memory CD4+ T cells from PBMCs. Subset reported: CD45RA-negative fraction. The clonotype comes from a man aged 18-30 years in good health. Some clones in this sample may be carry-over from other donors' samples. CDR3 loop: CASSLVSETQYF. DNA of the CDR3: TGTGCCAGCAGCTTAGTTTCTGAGACCCAGTACTTC.